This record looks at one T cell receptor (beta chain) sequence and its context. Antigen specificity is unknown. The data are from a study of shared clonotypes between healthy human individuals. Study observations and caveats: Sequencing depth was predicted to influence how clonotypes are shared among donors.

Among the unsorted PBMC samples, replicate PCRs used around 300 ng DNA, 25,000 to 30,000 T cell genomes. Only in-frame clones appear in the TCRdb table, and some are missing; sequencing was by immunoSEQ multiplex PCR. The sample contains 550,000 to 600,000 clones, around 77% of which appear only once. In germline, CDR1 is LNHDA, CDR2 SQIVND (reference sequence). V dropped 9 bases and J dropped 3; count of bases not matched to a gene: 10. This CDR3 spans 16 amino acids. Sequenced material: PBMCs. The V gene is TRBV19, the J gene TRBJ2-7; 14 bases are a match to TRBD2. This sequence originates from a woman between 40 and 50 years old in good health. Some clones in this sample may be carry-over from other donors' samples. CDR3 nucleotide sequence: TGTGCCAGCACCCCCCCCGGGACTAGCGGGAGCTACGAGCAGTACTTC. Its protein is CASTPPGTSGSYEQYF.